This T cell receptor (beta chain) appears in the sequencing data of a study of a mutant IDH1 vaccine in newly diagnosed glioma. Worth noting for this clone: Its antigen is undetermined.

Time point of the sample: week 47, end of study. Mutant IDH1 20-mer peptide, at 300 ug, made up each vaccine dose, with topical imiquimod. This CDR3 has 15 amino acids. Germline V lookup: CDR1 MNHNS, CDR2 SASEGT. Trimming took 5 bases from V and 6 from J; bases not matched to a gene: 8. Repertoires were generated with immunoSEQ multiplex PCR, while TCRdb's copy carries only in-frame clones and drops some. The sample includes 25,000 to 40,000 clones, 89% of them seen just once. The chain is built from TRBV6-1 and TRBJ2-2; 8 bases match TRBD1. This specimen was PBMCs, taken from a glioma patient whose treatment included an IDH1 peptide vaccine. The sequence came from a middle-aged man with glioma. CDR3 in amino acids: CASSRSQGASGELFF. The CDR3 DNA reads as TGTGCCAGCAGTCGATCGCAGGGGGCGTCCGGGGAGCTGTTTTTT.